This T cell receptor beta chain emerged from a study of cytomegalovirus exposure and HLA in healthy donors. At the level of the study: As an earlier analysis found, some 180 million T cells yielded about 120 million unique TCR beta sequences.

In regard to this clone: Its specificity is not known.

The study, taken as a whole, reports: From TCR beta sequences, most subjects' HLA-A and HLA-B alleles were reportedly predicted accurately.

The V segment lost 5 bases and the J segment 7 bases; nucleotides outside the gene matches: 13. The CDR3 loop spans 16 amino acids. Germline values: CDR1 LNHDA, CDR2 SQIVND (reference sequence). Use of 60 Vbeta and 13 Jbeta primers characterized the PCR. The protocol was immunoSEQ multiplex PCR, while the TCRdb copy is restricted to in-frame clones and leaves out a portion. The sample holds approximately 120,000 clones, over 60% seen once. Donors counted as nominally healthy when sampled, yet unrecorded immune exposures were likely. The clonotype was recovered from a man aged 25-45 years in good health and CMV-seronegative. What was sequenced was PBMCs. This chain uses TRBV19 with TRBJ1-1; 10 bases agree with TRBD1. CDR3 amino acids: CASSLLGGQGSNEAFF. The CDR3 nucleotides read TGTGCCAGTAGTCTCCTCGGGGGACAGGGGTCCAATGAAGCTTTCTTT.